The 30 T cell receptor beta chains below all came from one sample that was sequenced in a study of T cell responses to AZD1222 COVID-19 vaccine. Only in-frame clones appear in the TCRdb table, and some are missing; sequencing was by immunoSEQ multiplex PCR. Among about 260,000 clones listed, 90% to 95% were seen once. This sample comprised peripheral blood, obtained on day 0 of AZD1222 vaccination. These receptors were obtained from an adult in good health.

The chain joins TRBV29-1 to TRBJ1-1; D gene ambiguous. Trimming removed 7 bases from V and 5 bases from J, with 5 bases in between. The length of the CDR3 is 9 residues. Germline V gives CDR1 SQVTM, CDR2 ANQGSEA. The CDR3 spells CSGGTEAFF. The CDR3 DNA reads as TGCAGCGGTGGGACTGAAGCTTTCTTT.

The genes are TRBV28 and TRBJ1-1; perhaps TRBD1 as D (6 bases). Germline values: CDR1 MDHEN, CDR2 SYDVKM. The CDR3 is made up of 14 amino acids. V lost 2 bases and J lost 5, with 12 bases in between. CDR3 residues: CASSLPGAGTEAFF. The DNA of the CDR3 is TGTGCCAGCAGTTTACCAGGGGCTGGGACTGAAGCTTTCTTT. Full variable domain (rest looked up from reference TRBV28 and TRBJ1-1): DVKVTQSSRYLVKRTGEKVFLECVQDMDHENMFWYRQDPGLGLRLIYFSYDVKMKEKGDIPEGYSVSREKKERFSLILESASTNQTSMYLCASSLPGAGTEAFFGQGTRLTVV.

V usage is TRBV27 and J usage is TRBJ1-6; D unresolved. The length of the CDR3 is 14 residues. From germline, CDR1 is MNHEY and CDR2 SMNVEV (reference sequence). The ends were cut back, 4 bases at V and 1 base at J, with 5 bases in the middle. CDR3 bases: TGTGCCAGCAGTTCAGGTTCCTATAATTCACCCCTCCACTTT. Its protein product is CASSSGSYNSPLHF.

This sequence joins TRBV6-1 and TRBJ2-5; 8 nucleotides line up with TRBD1. Trimming cost V 2 bases and J 5 bases; bases outside gene matches: 4. This CDR3 has 14 amino acids. Germline values: CDR1 MNHNS, CDR2 SASEGT. CDR3 DNA: TGTGCCAGCAGTGAAACAGGGGGGTGGGAGACCCAGTACTTC. Translation: CASSETGGWETQYF.

The V call is TRBV29-1, the J call TRBJ2-2, with TRBD2 matching 8 bases. The CDR3 extends over 13 amino acids. Germline V CDR1 and CDR2: SQVTM, ANQGSEA. Trimming removed 7 bases from V and 8 bases from J; junction bases left unmatched: 9. CDR3 in amino acids: CSAVAGIRGELFF. CDR3 coding DNA: TGCAGCGCCGTAGCGGGAATAAGGGGGGAGCTGTTTTTT.

The J gene is TRBJ1-2, the V gene TRBV19; a possible D gene is TRBD1 (6 bases). Germline loops: CDR1 LNHDA, CDR2 SQIVND (reference sequence). Trimming cost V 6 bases and J 14 bases, with 25 bases left between them. The CDR3 is 14 residues long. CDR3 coding DNA: TGTGCCAGTAGCCCCTCCGGACAGACTGTGCGTCTTACCTTC. Its translation is CASSPSGQTVRLTF.

The chain uses TRBV6-1 and TRBJ2-7; a possible D gene is TRBD2 (5 bases). The CDR3 has 14 residues. CDR1 and CDR2 from the germline V gene are MNHNS and SASEGT. V was trimmed by 1 base and J by 3 bases, leaving 10 bases between them. The CDR3 nucleotides are TGTGCCAGCAGTGAAGGGTTCGGAGGCTACGAGCAGTACTTC. Translated: CASSEGFGGYEQYF.

J is TRBJ1-4 and V is TRBV28; TRBD1 agrees at 10 bases. The CDR3 totals 15 residues. V lost 5 bases to trimming and J lost 7 bases; unmatched junction nucleotides: 7. The germline V gene encodes CDR1 MDHEN and CDR2 SYDVKM. As DNA, the CDR3 is TGTGCCAGCAGTACCCCCGGGACAGGGGTTGAAAAACTGTTTTTT. It specifies CASSTPGTGVEKLFF. The full variable domain, in which reference TRBV28 and TRBJ1-4 provide the parts outside the CDR3, is DVKVTQSSRYLVKRTGEKVFLECVQDMDHENMFWYRQDPGLGLRLIYFSYDVKMKEKGDIPEGYSVSREKKERFSLILESASTNQTSMYLCASSTPGTGVEKLFFGSGTQLSVL.

To note about this clone: The same CDR3 is also encoded by other DNA sequences in this sample. The chain uses TRBV12-3 or TRBV12-4 and TRBJ2-1; D call uncertain. V shed 4 bases and J shed 2 bases, with 0 bases lying between them. There are 11 residues in the CDR3. The CDR3 spells CASSSYNEQFF. In DNA form, the CDR3 reads TGTGCCAGCAGTTCCTACAATGAGCAGTTCTTC.

This chain links TRBV10-2 with TRBJ2-1; D gene ambiguous. This CDR3 contains 14 residues. Trimming pared 5 bases from V and 2 bases from J, leaving 10 bases between. The germline CDR1 and CDR2 sequences are WSHSY and SAAADI. The CDR3 here is CASSNRVAYNEQFF. The CDR3 DNA reads TGCGCCAGCAGTAATCGGGTGGCCTACAATGAGCAGTTCTTC.

This chain uses TRBV7-9 with TRBJ2-7; D gene uncertain. Trimming removed 0 bases at V and 5 bases at J, with 8 bases between. This CDR3 contains 13 residues. Germline values: CDR1 SEHNR, CDR2 FQNEAQ (reference sequence). The CDR3 DNA reads TGTGCCAGCAGCTTAGCGCATGGGAACGAGCAGTACTTC. Its protein is CASSLAHGNEQYF.

This clone appeared a few times. The chain recombines TRBV29-1 with TRBJ2-7; D possibly corresponds to TRBD2 (6 bases). The CDR3 has 12 amino acids. The V and J ends lost 7 bases and 0 bases respectively, with 10 bases between them. CDR1 SQVTM and CDR2 ANQGSEA come from the germline V gene. CDR3 nucleotides: TGCAGCGCTACCGGGGGCTCCTACGAGCAGTACTTC. This sequence encodes CSATGGSYEQYF.

V gene TRBV18 combines with J gene TRBJ2-7; no definite D call. V lost 4 bases and J 5 bases, leaving 6 bases between the germline ends. The CDR3 spans 11 residues. Germline CDR1 KGHSH, CDR2 LQKENI. The CDR3 region is CASSRGNEQYF. The CDR3 nucleotides are TGTGCCAGCTCACGCGGCAACGAGCAGTACTTC.

The genes are TRBV9 and TRBJ2-7; 7 bases match TRBD1. V was clipped by 4 bases and J by 3 bases; unmatched bases: 10. Looked up from germline, CDR1 is SGDLS and CDR2 is YYNGEE. This CDR3 is built from 15 residues. CDR3 DNA: TGTGCCAGCAGCAAAACAACAGGGGATGGCTACGAGCAGTACTTC. Translation: CASSKTTGDGYEQYF.

The chain combines TRBV21-1 with TRBJ1-4. TRBV21-1 is a pseudogene locus. This CDR3 spans 17 amino acids. Here the CDR3 reads CASSKRGAIPLNEKLFF. CDR3 DNA: TGTGCCAGCAGCAAAAGAGGGGCGATCCCCTTAAATGAAAAACTGTTTTTT.

The V and J genes are TRBV6-6 and TRBJ2-1; either TRBD1 or TRBD2 may supply D (5 bases each). Trimming stripped 7 bases from V and 11 bases from J, with 9 bases between. Germline V gene data show CDR1 as MNHNY and CDR2 as SVGAGI (reference sequence). The CDR3 runs to 10 residues. The CDR3 sequence: CASMGDQQFF. In DNA, the CDR3 is TGTGCCAGCATGGGGGACCAGCAGTTCTTC.

The chain carries TRBV10-3 and TRBJ1-2; a weak D match, TRBD1 (6 bases). The CDR3 spans 17 residues. Germline-derived CDR1 and CDR2 are ENHRY and SYGVKD. Between the trimmed V and J ends, which lost 4 bases and 4 bases, there was a span of 22 bases. CDR3 DNA: TGTGCCATCAGTGGGGGGGGCCAGGGAGTTCTATCCTATGGCTACACCTTC. Protein sequence: CAISGGGQGVLSYGYTF.

This clone was recorded only once. The genes are TRBV5-6 and TRBJ1-2, with TRBD1 matching over 12 bases. Germline lookup yields CDR1 SGHDT and CDR2 YYEEEE. With 2 bases clipped from V and 4 bases from J, the junction kept 3 bases outside the gene matches. The CDR3 has 15 amino acids. The CDR3 sequence: CASSFGTGGFYGYTF. The DNA for the CDR3 is TGTGCCAGCAGCTTTGGGACAGGGGGCTTCTATGGCTACACCTTC.

J is TRBJ2-1 and V is TRBV7-2, with 7 bases aligning to TRBD2. The trim removed 0 bases at V and 8 bases at J, leaving 10 bases unmatched. Germline CDR1 is SGHTA and CDR2 is FQGNSA. The CDR3 spans 16 residues. This chain's CDR3 is CASSLALFAGDDEQFF. In nucleotides, the CDR3 is TGTGCCAGCAGCTTAGCGCTATTTGCGGGAGACGATGAGCAGTTCTTC.

This clone was counted a single time. The V gene is TRBV1, the J gene TRBJ1-2; the table calls TRBD1, which could not be checked here. TRBV1 is labeled a pseudogene. The CDR3 contains 18 residues. Here the CDR3 DNA reads TGCACCAGCAGCCAAGAGTATGTCGAAAACAGGCTTGGCTATGGCTACACCTTC. It encodes CTSSQEYVENRLGYGYTF.

The J gene is TRBJ2-7, the V gene TRBV28; the D gene is possibly TRBD2 (5 bases). The length of the CDR3 is 14 residues. In germline, CDR1 is MDHEN, CDR2 SYDVKM. Trimming took off 4 bases at V and 3 bases at J, with 13 bases between the two ends. This CDR3 reads CASSSSDGGYEQYF. The CDR3 nucleotides read TGTGCCAGCAGTTCGTCGGACGGAGGCTACGAGCAGTACTTC.

The rearrangement uses TRBV5-3 and TRBJ1-4; 8 bases align to TRBD1. TRBV5-3 belongs to the ORF category, with a function that is uncertain. This CDR3 contains 14 residues. The J segment lost 8 bases and the V segment lost 4 bases, leaving 7 bases of the junction unmatched. For the CDR3, the DNA is TGTGCCAGAAGCGTACGACAGGGGAACGAAAAACTGTTTTTT. Translated: CARSVRQGNEKLFF.

About this clone itself: In the same sample, other DNA sequences code for this CDR3. The V and J genes are TRBV28 and TRBJ2-3; 9 nucleotides line up with TRBD1. The germline gives CDR1 MDHEN, CDR2 SYDVKM. J was trimmed by 3 bases and V by 6 bases; bases with no gene match: 7. The length of the CDR3 is 15 residues. The CDR3: CASSLPGQGTDTQYF. The CDR3 bases are TGTGCCAGCAGCCTTCCGGGACAGGGAACAGATACGCAGTATTTT.

V gene TRBV9 combines with J gene TRBJ2-1, with TRBD2 matching 11 bases. From germline, CDR1 is SGDLS and CDR2 YYNGEE. CDR3 length equals 16 residues. The V gene end was trimmed by 0 bases and the J gene end by 8 bases; junction bases not matched to a gene: 7. The CDR3 here is CASSVAIAGGPHEQFF. The CDR3 region has the DNA TGTGCCAGCAGCGTAGCGATAGCGGGAGGGCCCCATGAGCAGTTCTTC. Full variable domain (rest looked up from reference TRBV9 and TRBJ2-1): DSGVTQTPKHLITATGQRVTLRCSPRSGDLSVYWYQQSLDQGLQFLIQYYNGEERAKGNILERFSAQQFPDLHSELNLSSLELGDSALYFCASSVAIAGGPHEQFFGPGTRLTVL.

V is TRBV7-2 and J is TRBJ2-1, with D perhaps given as TRBD1 or TRBD2 (5 bases each). The CDR3 runs 13 residues. Trimming left V 6 bases short and J 9 bases short, with 15 bases between. Germline CDR1 SGHTA, CDR2 FQGNSA. The CDR3 is CASRTGTGSEQFF. The CDR3 DNA sequence: TGTGCCAGCAGAACCGGGACGGGGAGTGAGCAGTTCTTC.

The chain has TRBV4-2 and TRBJ2-3; possibly TRBD1 for D (6 bases). This CDR3 has 15 residues. The germline V and J ends were trimmed by 2 bases and 3 bases, with 12 bases remaining between them. Per germline, CDR1 LGHNA and CDR2 YNFKEQ. The CDR3 DNA reads as TGTGCCAGCAGCCAACAACAGGGATTGACAGATACGCAGTATTTT. Translation: CASSQQQGLTDTQYF.

The V call is TRBV10-3, the J call TRBJ2-1; possibly TRBD1 or TRBD2 for D (5 bases each). V gave up 4 bases and J gave up 6 bases, with 10 bases separating them. CDR3 length: 13 amino acids. CDR1 and CDR2 (germline): ENHRY, SYGVKD. The CDR3 loop is CAISVERGNEQFF. The CDR3 DNA sequence: TGTGCCATCAGTGTAGAGAGGGGCAATGAGCAGTTCTTC.

The chain links TRBV28 to TRBJ1-4, with TRBD1 as a possible D gene (6 bases). This CDR3 is 17 amino acids long. The V end was cut by 5 bases, the J end by 4 bases, with 20 bases between. Germline assignment: CDR1 MDHEN and CDR2 SYDVKM. In DNA, the CDR3 is TGTGCCAGCAGTGTACGGGGGCTCCGGGCCCTTAATGAAAAACTGTTTTTT. This sequence encodes CASSVRGLRALNEKLFF.

CDR3 amino acids: CASSLQTDTQYF. In DNA, the CDR3 is TGTGCCAGCAGCCTTCAAACAGATACGCAGTATTTT. The genes are TRBV3-1 (or the pseudogene TRBV3-2) and TRBJ2-3, with unresolved D. The CDR3 length is 12 residues. Per germline, CDR1 LGHDT and CDR2 YNNKEL (reference sequence). With 4 bases removed from V and 3 bases from J, the gap between germline ends came to 5 bases.

V gene TRBV9 combines with J gene TRBJ1-6; D perhaps matches TRBD1 (6 bases). From germline, CDR1 is SGDLS and CDR2 YYNGEE. The ends were cut back, 4 bases at V and 10 bases at J, with 15 bases in the middle. The CDR3 has 14 amino acids. CDR3 nucleotides: TGTGCCAGCAGCCTTATACAGGGACGCTCACCCCTCCACTTT. Translated, it gives CASSLIQGRSPLHF.